This T cell receptor beta chain was captured in a study of blood T cell repertoires in COVID-19 (TCRdb year 2020). Background on the whole study: The collaborator samples originated in the United States, Italy and Spain and spanned the acute and convalescent phases of COVID-19. The material from the prospective study consisted of cDNA or gDNA derived from T cells, B-cell-depleted T cells, or PBMCs. Deeply sampled blood TCRbeta repertoires from subjects exposed to, actively infected with, or recovered from COVID-19 were included in the dataset. The repertoires were released in a freely available public database intended as a resource for research on the immune response to SARS-CoV-2. Samples came from the ongoing ImmuneRACE study (first 160 participants) plus 1,254 subjects from 6 global collaborators. Sample metadata almost always included a de-identified subject ID, COVID-19 status, age in years and sex. HLA class I and class II types, where available, came from metadata supplied by the sample provider rather than from assay-based typing. Study-wide findings and limitations: The amount of clinical and demographic metadata varied by source and participant and was provided uncurated.

Including the terminal cysteine and phenylalanine, the CDR3 comprises 14 residues. The only DNA kept is the CDR3, 42 bases in frame from the first base. The germline V gene gives CDR1 as MNHEY and CDR2 as SVGAGI. A distance of 19 bases separates the germline ends of V and J, which lose 10 bases and 3 bases respectively. TCRbeta CDR3 regions were amplified from genomic DNA by means of the immunoSEQ Assay, a bias-controlled multiplex PCR. The original methods were these. The number of nucleated cells in each sample was estimated by amplification of reference gene primers within the assay. To quantify the absolute abundance of each unique TCRbeta CDR3 rearrangement, sequence reads were collapsed and filtered. For each sample, productive Simpson clonality was calculated as the square root of Simpson's diversity index over productive rearrangements. TCRdb took over this immuneACCESS table, retaining in-frame rearrangements with V and J assigned. Such tables are incomplete; in checked studies, under half of the missing clones stem from an unresolved V gene, and the remainder is unexplained. That table furnishes V, J and clone size, whereas the DNA furnished D and trimming. Recorded for this sample are roughly 280,000 clones; roughly 86% of them occurred a single time. The top ten hold 3.6% of the sample.

With respect to this clone: Its cognate antigen has yet to be identified. One base away there is no much larger clone; base qualities are not given.

The collaborating institutions used their own protocols to collect whole blood in K2EDTA tubes. For TCRbeta analysis, collaborators shipped samples as frozen whole blood, isolated PBMCs, or DNA extracted from either of those sample types. The sample consisted of peripheral blood. The receptor was isolated from a man aged 18 to 30 with active or convalescent COVID-19. The rearranged segments are TRBV6-5 and TRBJ2-7, with TRBD1 as a weak D call on 5 bases. The nucleotide sequence reads as follows: TGTGCCACTCGGTCCCCAGGGCAACTCTACGAGCAGTACTTC. Translated, it gives CATRSPGQLYEQYF.